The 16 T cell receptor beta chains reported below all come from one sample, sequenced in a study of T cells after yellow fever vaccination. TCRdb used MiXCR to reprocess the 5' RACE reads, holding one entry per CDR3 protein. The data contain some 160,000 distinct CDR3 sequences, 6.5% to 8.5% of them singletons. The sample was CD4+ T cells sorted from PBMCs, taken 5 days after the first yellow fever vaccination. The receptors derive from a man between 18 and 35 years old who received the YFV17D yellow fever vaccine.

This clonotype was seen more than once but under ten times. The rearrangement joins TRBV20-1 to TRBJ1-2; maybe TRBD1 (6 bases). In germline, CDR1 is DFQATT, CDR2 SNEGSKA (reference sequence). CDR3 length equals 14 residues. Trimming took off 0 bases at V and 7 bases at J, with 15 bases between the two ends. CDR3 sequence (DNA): TGCAGTGCTAGAGATTTGGGGGCGAGCTCTGGCTACACCTTC. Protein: CSARDLGASSGYTF.

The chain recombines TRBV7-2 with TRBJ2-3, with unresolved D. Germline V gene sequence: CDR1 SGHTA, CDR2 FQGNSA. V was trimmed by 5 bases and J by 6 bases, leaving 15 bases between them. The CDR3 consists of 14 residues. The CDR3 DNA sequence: TGTGCCAGCAGCACCAACCCAGGTCTGGATACGCAGTATTTT. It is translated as CASSTNPGLDTQYF.

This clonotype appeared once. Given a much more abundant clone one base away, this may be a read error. The CDR3 DNA follows: TGTGCCATCAGTTCGGGGGGGCACTTCTACGAGCAGTACTTC. Translated, it gives CAISSGGHFYEQYF. The chain couples TRBV2 to TRBJ2-7; 8 bases line up with TRBD2. The CDR3 is made up of 14 amino acids. CDR1 is SNHLY and CDR2 is FYNNEI in the germline V gene.

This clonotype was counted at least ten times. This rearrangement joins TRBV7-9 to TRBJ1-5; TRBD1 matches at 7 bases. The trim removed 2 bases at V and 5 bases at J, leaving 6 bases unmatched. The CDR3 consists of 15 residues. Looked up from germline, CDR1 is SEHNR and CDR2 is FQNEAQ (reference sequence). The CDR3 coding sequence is TGTGCCAGCAGCTTATCGACAGGGTGGGATCAGCCCCAGCATTTT. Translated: CASSLSTGWDQPQHF. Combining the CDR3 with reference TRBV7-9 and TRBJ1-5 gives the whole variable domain DTGVSQNPRHKITKRGQNVTFRCDPISEHNRLYWYRQTLGQGPEFLTYFQNEAQLEKSRLLSDRFSAERPKGSFSTLEIQRTEQGDSAMYLCASSLSTGWDQPQHFGDGTRLSIL.

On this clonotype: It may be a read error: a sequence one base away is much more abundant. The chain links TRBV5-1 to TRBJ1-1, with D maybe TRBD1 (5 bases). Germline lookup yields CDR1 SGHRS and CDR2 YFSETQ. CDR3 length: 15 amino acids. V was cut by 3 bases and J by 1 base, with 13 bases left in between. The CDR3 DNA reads TGCGCCAGCAGCTGGATGGGGACGGGGAACACTGAAGCTTTCTTT. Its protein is CASSWMGTGNTEAFF.

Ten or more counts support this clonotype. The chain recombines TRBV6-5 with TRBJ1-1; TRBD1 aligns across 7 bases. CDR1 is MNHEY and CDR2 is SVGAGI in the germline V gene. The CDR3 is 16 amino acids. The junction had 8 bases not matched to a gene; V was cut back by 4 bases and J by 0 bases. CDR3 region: CASSLQGVGLNTEAFF. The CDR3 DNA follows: TGTGCCAGCAGTTTGCAGGGGGTGGGGTTGAACACTGAAGCTTTCTTT.

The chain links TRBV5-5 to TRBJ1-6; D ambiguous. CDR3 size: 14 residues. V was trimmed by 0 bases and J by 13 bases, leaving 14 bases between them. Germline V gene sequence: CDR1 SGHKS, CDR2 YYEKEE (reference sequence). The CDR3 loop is CASSLVAQDVPLHF. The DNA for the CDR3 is TGTGCCAGCAGCTTGGTGGCTCAAGACGTCCCCCTCCACTTT.

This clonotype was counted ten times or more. CDR3 sequence: CASSWAGAETDTQYF. CDR3 coding DNA: TGCGCCAGCAGCTGGGCCGGGGCGGAGACAGATACGCAGTATTTT. The chain uses TRBV5-1 and TRBJ2-3; D is perhaps TRBD1 or TRBD2 (5 bases each). Trimming removed 3 bases at V and 3 bases at J, with 14 bases between. The CDR3 has 15 amino acids. In germline, CDR1 is SGHRS, CDR2 YFSETQ.

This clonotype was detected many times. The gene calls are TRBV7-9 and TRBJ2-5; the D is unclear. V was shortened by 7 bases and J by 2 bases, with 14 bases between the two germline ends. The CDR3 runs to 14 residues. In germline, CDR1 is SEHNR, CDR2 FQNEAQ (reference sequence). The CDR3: CASNEQGRQETQYF. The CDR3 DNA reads TGTGCCAGCAACGAACAAGGCCGGCAAGAGACCCAGTACTTC.

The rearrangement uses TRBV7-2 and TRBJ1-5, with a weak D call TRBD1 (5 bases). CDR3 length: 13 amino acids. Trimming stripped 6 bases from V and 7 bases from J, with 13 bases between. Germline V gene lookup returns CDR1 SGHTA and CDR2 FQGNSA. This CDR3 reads CASSPGSRQPQHF. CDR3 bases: TGTGCCAGCAGTCCAGGGTCTCGGCAGCCCCAGCATTTT.

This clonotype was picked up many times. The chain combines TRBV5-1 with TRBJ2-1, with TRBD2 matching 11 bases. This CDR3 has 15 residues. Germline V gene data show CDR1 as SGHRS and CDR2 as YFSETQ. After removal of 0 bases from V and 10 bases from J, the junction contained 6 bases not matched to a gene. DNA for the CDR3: TGCGCCAGCAGCTTGGTTACTAGCGGGGGTGGAGAGCAGTTCTTC. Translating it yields CASSLVTSGGGEQFF.

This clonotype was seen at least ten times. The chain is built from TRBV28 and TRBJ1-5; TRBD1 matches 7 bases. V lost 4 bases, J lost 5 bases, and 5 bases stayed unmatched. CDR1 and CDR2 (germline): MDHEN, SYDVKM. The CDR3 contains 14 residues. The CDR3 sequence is CASSSRDSYQPQHF. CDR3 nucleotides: TGTGCCAGCAGTTCAAGGGACAGTTATCAGCCCCAGCATTTT.

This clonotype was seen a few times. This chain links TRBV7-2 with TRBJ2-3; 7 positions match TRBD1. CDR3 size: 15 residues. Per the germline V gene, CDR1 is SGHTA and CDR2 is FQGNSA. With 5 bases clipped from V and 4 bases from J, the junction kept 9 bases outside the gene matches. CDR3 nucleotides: TGTGCCAGCAGCCCCGGGGCAGGGGGTCCAGATACGCAGTATTTT. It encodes CASSPGAGGPDTQYF.

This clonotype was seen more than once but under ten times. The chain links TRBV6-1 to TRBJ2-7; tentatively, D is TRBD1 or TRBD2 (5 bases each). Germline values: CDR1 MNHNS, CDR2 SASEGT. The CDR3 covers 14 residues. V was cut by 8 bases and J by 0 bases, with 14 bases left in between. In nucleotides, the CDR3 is TGTGCCAGCCCCCGGCCAGGGAGCTCCTACGAGCAGTACGTC. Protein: CASPRPGSSYEQYV.

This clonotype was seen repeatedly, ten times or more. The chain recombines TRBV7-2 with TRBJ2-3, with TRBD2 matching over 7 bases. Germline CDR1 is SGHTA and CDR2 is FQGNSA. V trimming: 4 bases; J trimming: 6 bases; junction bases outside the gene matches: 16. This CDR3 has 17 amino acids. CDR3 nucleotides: TGTGCCAGCAGCTCGTACATGACTGGCGCGGGAGTGGATACGCAGTATTTT. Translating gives CASSSYMTGAGVDTQYF.

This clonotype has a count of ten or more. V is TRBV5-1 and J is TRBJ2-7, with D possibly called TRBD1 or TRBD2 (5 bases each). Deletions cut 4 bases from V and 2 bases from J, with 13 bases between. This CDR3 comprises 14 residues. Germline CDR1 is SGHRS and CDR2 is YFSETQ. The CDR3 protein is CASSRDGEPYEQYV. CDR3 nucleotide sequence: TGCGCCAGCAGCCGGGACGGCGAACCCTACGAGCAGTACGTC.